This T cell receptor beta chain was recovered during a study of cytomegalovirus exposure and HLA in healthy donors. Study outcomes and limitations: Most TCR sequences proved rare, with some public TCRs found in many donors.

On this clone: Its antigen is undetermined.

V gave up 5 bases and J gave up 10 bases, with 22 bases separating them. The CDR3 contains 15 residues. The V gene's germline CDR1 is SGHTA and CDR2 FQGNSA. 13 Jbeta primers and 60 Vbeta primers were used for the PCR. Sequencing used immunoSEQ multiplex PCR; TCRdb keeps in-frame clones, though not all of them. This table has about 180,000 clones, around 80% appearing once. Each of the donors was a healthy bone marrow donor. There were likely unrecorded immune exposures, though donors were nominally healthy when sampled. The sample comprised PBMCs. The receptor was isolated from a girl aged 5-17 years in good health and CMV-seropositive. This chain links TRBV7-2 with TRBJ2-3; D possibly corresponds to TRBD2 (6 bases). CDR3 region: CASSAQTTVGEAQYF. Here the CDR3 DNA reads TGTGCCAGCAGCGCGCAGACCACAGTGGGGGAGGCGCAGTATTTT. The full variable domain, with the rest looked up from reference TRBV7-2 and TRBJ2-3, is GAGVSQSPSNKVTEKGKDVELRCDPISGHTALYWYRQSLGQGLEFLIYFQGNSAPDKSGLPSDRFSAERTGGSVSTLTIQRTQQEDSAVYLCASSAQTTVGEAQYFGPGTRLTVL.